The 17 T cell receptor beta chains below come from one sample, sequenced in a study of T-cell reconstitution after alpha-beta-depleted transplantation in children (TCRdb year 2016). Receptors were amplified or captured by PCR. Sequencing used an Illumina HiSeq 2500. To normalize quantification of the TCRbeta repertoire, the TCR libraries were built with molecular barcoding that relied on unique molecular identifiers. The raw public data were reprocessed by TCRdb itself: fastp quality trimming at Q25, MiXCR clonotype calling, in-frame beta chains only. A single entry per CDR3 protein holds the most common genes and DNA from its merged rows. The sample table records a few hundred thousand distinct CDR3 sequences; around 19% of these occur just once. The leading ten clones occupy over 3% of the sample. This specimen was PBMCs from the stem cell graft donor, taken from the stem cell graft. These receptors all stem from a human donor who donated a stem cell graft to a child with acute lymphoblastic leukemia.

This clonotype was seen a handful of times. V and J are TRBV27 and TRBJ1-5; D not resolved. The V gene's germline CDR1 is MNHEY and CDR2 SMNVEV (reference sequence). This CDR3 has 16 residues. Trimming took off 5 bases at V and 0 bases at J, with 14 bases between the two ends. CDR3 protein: CASSPLSVYSNQPQHF. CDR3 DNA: TGTGCCAGCAGTCCCCTCAGTGTCTATAGCAATCAGCCCCAGCATTTT.

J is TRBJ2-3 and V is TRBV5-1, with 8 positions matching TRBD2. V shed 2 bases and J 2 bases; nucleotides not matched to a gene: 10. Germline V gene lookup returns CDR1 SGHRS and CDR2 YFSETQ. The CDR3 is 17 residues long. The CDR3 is CASSFSGAGGLTDTQYF. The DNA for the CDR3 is TGCGCCAGCAGCTTTTCCGGGGCGGGAGGCCTCACAGATACGCAGTATTTT.

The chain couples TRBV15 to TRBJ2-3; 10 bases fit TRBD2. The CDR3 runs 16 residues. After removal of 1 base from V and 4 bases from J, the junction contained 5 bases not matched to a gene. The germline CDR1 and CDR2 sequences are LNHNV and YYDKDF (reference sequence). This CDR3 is CATSRGAGGVADTQYF. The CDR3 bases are TGTGCCACCAGCAGAGGAGCGGGAGGGGTGGCAGATACGCAGTATTTT.

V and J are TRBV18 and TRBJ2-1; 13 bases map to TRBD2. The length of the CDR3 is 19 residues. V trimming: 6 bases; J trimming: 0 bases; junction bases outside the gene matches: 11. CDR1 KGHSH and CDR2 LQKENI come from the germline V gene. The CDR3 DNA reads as TGTGCCAGCTCGCTCTCCGGGACTAGCGGGACTTACTCCTACAATGAGCAGTTCTTC. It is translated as CASSLSGTSGTYSYNEQFF.

CDR3 loop: CASSIGGGVEQYF. The CDR3 nucleotides read TGTGCCAGTAGTATAGGAGGGGGCGTCGAGCAGTACTTC. The chain employs TRBV19 and TRBJ2-7; 7 bases map to TRBD1. The CDR3 has 13 amino acids. Unmatched junction bases numbered 3, after V lost 1 base and J lost 6 bases. CDR1 is LNHDA, CDR2 SQIVND, per germline (reference sequence).

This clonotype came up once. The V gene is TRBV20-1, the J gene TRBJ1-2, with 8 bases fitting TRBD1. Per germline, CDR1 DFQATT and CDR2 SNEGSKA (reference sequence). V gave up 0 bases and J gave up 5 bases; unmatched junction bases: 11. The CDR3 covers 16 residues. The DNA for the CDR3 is TGCAGTGCTAGAGATGCAATAACAGGGGGAGGATATGGCTACACCTTC. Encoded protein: CSARDAITGGGYGYTF.

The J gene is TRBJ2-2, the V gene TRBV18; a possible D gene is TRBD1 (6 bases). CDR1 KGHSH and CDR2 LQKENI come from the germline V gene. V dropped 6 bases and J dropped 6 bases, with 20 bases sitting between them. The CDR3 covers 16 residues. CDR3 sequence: CASSRNSQGRAGELFF. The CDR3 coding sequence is TGTGCCAGCTCCCGAAATTCCCAGGGGCGCGCCGGGGAGCTGTTTTTT.

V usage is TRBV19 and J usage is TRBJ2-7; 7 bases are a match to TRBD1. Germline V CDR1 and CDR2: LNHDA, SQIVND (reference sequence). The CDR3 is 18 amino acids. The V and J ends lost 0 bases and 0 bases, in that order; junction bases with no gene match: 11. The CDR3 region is CASSIDWTGATLSYEQYF. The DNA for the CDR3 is TGTGCCAGTAGTATAGACTGGACAGGAGCTACCCTCTCCTACGAGCAGTACTTC.

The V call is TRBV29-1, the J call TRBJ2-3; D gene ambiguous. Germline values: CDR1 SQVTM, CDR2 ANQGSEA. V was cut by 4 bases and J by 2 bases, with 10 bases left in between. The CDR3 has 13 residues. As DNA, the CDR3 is TGCAGCGTTGCCGAGCCCTACACAGATACGCAGTATTTT. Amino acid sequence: CSVAEPYTDTQYF.

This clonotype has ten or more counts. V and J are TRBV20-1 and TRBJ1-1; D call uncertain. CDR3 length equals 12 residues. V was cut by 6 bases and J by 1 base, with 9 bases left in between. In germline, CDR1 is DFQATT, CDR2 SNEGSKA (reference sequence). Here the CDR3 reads CSAPDRNTEAFF. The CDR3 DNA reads TGCAGTGCCCCCGATAGGAACACTGAAGCTTTCTTT.

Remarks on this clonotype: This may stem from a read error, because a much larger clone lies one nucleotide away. The CDR3 coding sequence is TGTGCCAGCTGTCCGGAGACAGGGGGCTACGAGCAGTACTTC. It encodes CASCPETGGYEQYF. V and J are TRBV3-1 and TRBJ2-7, with 9 bases identical to TRBD1. J lost 3 bases, V lost 8 bases, and 8 bases had no gene match. Per germline, CDR1 LGHDT and CDR2 YNNKEL (reference sequence). This CDR3 has 14 amino acids.

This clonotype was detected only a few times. The CDR3 here is CASSYWASGNFWGNEQFF. CDR3 nucleotide sequence: TGTGCCAGCAGTTACTGGGCTAGCGGGAACTTCTGGGGCAATGAGCAGTTCTTC. The chain carries TRBV6-2 or TRBV6-3 and TRBJ2-1; 9 bases map to TRBD2. The CDR3 extends over 18 amino acids. Losses at the gene ends were 1 base for V and 6 bases for J; bases not matched to a gene: 13. The germline V gene has CDR1 MNHEY and CDR2 SVGEGT.

CDR3: CASSFLSEGGRQYF. CDR3 DNA: TGTGCCAGCAGCTTTTTGTCAGAAGGAGGGAGGCAGTACTTC. The chain has TRBV5-6 and TRBJ2-7; a possible D gene is TRBD2 (6 bases). Trimming removed 2 bases from V and 9 bases from J, with 18 bases in between. The CDR3 consists of 14 residues. CDR1 is SGHDT, CDR2 YYEEEE, per germline.

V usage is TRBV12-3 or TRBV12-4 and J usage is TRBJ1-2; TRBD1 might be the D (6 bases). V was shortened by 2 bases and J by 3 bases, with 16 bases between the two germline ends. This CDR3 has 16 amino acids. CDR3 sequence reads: CASSLRGGSLDYGYTF. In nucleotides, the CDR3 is TGTGCCAGCAGTTTAAGGGGGGGATCTCTAGACTATGGCTACACCTTC.

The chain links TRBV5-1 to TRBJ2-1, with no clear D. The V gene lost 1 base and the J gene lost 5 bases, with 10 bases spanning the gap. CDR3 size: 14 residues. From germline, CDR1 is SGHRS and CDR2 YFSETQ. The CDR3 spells CASSLLAADNEQFF. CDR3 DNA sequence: TGCGCCAGCAGCTTGCTGGCGGCCGACAATGAGCAGTTCTTC.

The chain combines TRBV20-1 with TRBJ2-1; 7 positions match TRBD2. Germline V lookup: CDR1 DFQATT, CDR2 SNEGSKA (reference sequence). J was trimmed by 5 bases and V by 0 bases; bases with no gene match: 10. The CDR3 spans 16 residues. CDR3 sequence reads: CSAREYPSGGDNEQFF. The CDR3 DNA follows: TGCAGTGCTAGAGAATACCCTAGCGGAGGGGACAATGAGCAGTTCTTC.

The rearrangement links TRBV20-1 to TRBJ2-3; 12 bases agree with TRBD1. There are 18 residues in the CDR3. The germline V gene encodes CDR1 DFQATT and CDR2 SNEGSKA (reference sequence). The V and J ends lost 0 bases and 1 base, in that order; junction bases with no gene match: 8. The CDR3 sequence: CSARDRDRGLSGTDTQYF. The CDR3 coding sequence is TGCAGTGCTAGAGATCGGGACAGGGGGCTCTCGGGCACAGATACGCAGTATTTT.